This record looks at one T cell receptor (beta chain) sequence and its context. This clonotype has only a few counts. Its recognized antigen is unknown. No base quality values were provided; no much bigger clone lies one nucleotide off. Spanning cysteine to phenylalanine, the CDR3 consists of 12 amino acids. Only the CDR3 part of the read is kept: 36 bases, read in frame from the first base. Between the V and J ends, shortened by 0 bases and 10 bases respectively, the junction contains 8 bases. Sequences SGHRS (CDR1) and YFSETQ (CDR2) are obtained from the germline V gene. The TCR beta CDR3 regions were amplified from RNA transcripts. The TCR CDR3 was subjected to a first round of RT-PCR using the HTBI primer set and the Qiagen OneStep RT-PCR kit. The libraries were constructed in a second round of multiplex PCR and then size-selected and purified. Sequencing of the libraries was done on an Illumina HiSeq2000 using paired-end 100 bp reads. In the paper's pipeline: SOAPnuke was used to process the raw data, with reads discarded if the reads contained adapters or uncalled bases, had a mean Phred below 15, or lacked an exact constant-primer or identifier match. High-quality paired reads were merged with COPE v1.2.5, and unique nucleotide sequences were defined as clonotypes. MiTCR v1.1 was used to align the clonotypes against IMGT TRBV, TRBD and TRBJ reference segments. The analysis included only V-J combinations with a frequency above 0.0001, which together covered roughly 99% of the repertoires. A TCS score was defined as the ratio of F50 (clonal expansion) to E x V (chaos), with BLOSUM62-based TCRdist applied between CDR3 peptides within each V-J. Welch's t-statistics and random forest reduced approximately 520 V-J features to some 14, which were used in a naive Bayes classifier (R e1071). TCRdb reanalyzed the raw reads on its own, using fastp at Q25 for trimming and MiXCR for clone calling, and kept in-frame beta chains. For every CDR3 protein sequence, its rows merge into one entry that carries the most common genes and DNA. None of the V and J calls come from the authors' own analysis; TCRdb made them. The sample includes hundreds of thousands of distinct CDR3 sequences, with approximately 18% observed a single time. The top ten constitute 16% of the sample.

These data originate in a study of T cells in Graves' hyperthyroidism and ophthalmopathy (dated by TCRdb to the late 2010s). A note on the overall study: Peripheral blood samples were taken at the time of initial diagnosis, prior to any treatment. To identify TCR V-J signatures that set the groups apart, the researchers used a discovery cohort of 100 or so patients, made up of about 44 with Graves' ophthalmopathy and around 58 with stable Graves' hyperthyroidism. An independent validation cohort of fewer than 20 hyperthyroidism patients and 17 patients who later progressed to ophthalmopathy tested prospective prediction of ophthalmopathy. The roughly 91 discovery patients were randomly divided into training and test sets at a 7:3 ratio. In over five Graves' hyperthyroidism patients, the study also compared T-cell repertoires from thyroid tissue with T-cell repertoires from blood. After sampling, hyperthyroidism patients received methimazole starting at 30 mg daily, and ophthalmopathy patients received high-dose intravenous methylprednisolone. The paper describes TCR Vbeta CDR3 sequencing of 135 peripheral blood samples, made up of 43 ophthalmopathy patients, 70 to 75 hyperthyroidism patients and about 17 progressor patients. Paper-wide results and their limitations: In cross-validation, a model built on a 13 V-J signature told ophthalmopathy apart from stable hyperthyroidism with 85% to 90% sensitivity and around 81% specificity, and in testing the same model reached 80%/75%. Sample size was not statistically predetermined, and investigators were not blinded to group allocation. Most expanded thyroid clonotypes (frequency above 0.001) were also found in blood, which suggests that blood repertoires may mirror thyroid immune responses. In validation, the model predicted progression to ophthalmopathy with just under 71% sensitivity and around 72% specificity, a median of about six months before onset.

Hyperthyroidism patients were newly diagnosed, with disease duration under 2 months, and aged 18 to 65 years. Any patient with an uncontrolled infection, another autoimmune disease, pregnancy or lactation was excluded. Diagnoses relied on clinical symptoms, serum thyroxine and TRAb, thyroid ultrasound and orbital computed tomography. For progressor patients, blood was drawn at the first diagnosis of hyperthyroidism, before any ophthalmopathy symptoms had appeared. Ficoll-Paque density gradient centrifugation was used to isolate PBMCs from approximately 10 ml of fresh peripheral blood. Progressor patients were first diagnosed with Graves' hyperthyroidism and then developed ophthalmopathy during follow-up. Total RNA was extracted with Trizol reagent, and quality was checked on an Agilent 2100 Bioanalyzer.

This sequence was found in a woman in her fifties or sixties with Graves' hyperthyroidism that later progressed to Graves' ophthalmopathy. This chain is built from TRBV5-1 and TRBJ2-1; a confident D gene designation cannot be given. The sample comprised blood. The base sequence is TGCGCCAGCAGCTTGGACAGCTTGGAGCAGTTCTTC. This yields the protein CASSLDSLEQFF. The variable domain in full, with residues beyond the CDR3 obtained from the reference TRBV5-1 and TRBJ2-1 genes, is KAGVTQTPRYLIKTRGQQVTLSCSPISGHRSVSWYQQTPGQGLQFLFEYFSETQRNKGNFPGRFSGRQFSNSRSEMNVSTLELGDSALYLCASSLDSLEQFFGPGTRLTVL.